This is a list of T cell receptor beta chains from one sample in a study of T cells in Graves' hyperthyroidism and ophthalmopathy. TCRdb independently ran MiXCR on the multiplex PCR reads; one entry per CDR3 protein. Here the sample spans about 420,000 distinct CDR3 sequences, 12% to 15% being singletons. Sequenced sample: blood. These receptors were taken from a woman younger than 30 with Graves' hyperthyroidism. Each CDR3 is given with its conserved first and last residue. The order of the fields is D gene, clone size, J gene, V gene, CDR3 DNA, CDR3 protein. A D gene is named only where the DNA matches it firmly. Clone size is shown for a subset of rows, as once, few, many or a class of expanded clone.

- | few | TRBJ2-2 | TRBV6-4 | TGTGCCAGCAGTGAAGCGGGCACCGGGGAGCTGTTTTTT | CASSEAGTGELFF
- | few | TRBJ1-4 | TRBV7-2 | TGTGCCAGCAGCTTAGGAAAGGGGCAGAGCAGGGAAAAACTGTTTTTT | CASSLGKGQSREKLFF
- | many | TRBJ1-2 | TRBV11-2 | TGTGCCAGCACCCTTACGTCAGGGGATAACTATGGCTACACCTTC | CASTLTSGDNYGYTF
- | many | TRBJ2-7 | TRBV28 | TGTGCCAGCAGTCGGGGGTACAGGGGTGGAGAGCAGTACTTC | CASSRGYRGGEQYF
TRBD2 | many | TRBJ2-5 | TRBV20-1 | TGCAGTCCCATGACTAGCGCCCATCTAGAGACCCAGTACTTC | CSPMTSAHLETQYF
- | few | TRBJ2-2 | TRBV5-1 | TGCGCCAGCAGCTTAGGTTTGGGCAACTCGAACACCGGGGAGCTGTTTTTT | CASSLGLGNSNTGELFF
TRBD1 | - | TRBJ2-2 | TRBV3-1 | TGTGCCAGCAGCCAGAGGACAGGGGATACCGGGGAGCTGTTTTTT | CASSQRTGDTGELFF
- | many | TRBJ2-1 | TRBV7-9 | TGTGCCAGCAGCATAACCCCCCCAGGCTCCTACAATGAGCAGTTCTTC | CASSITPPGSYNEQFF
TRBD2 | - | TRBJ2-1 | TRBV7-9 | TGTGCCAGCAGGTCAGACGGGACTAGCGGGAGGTGGACGGGGAATGAGCAGTTCTTC | CASRSDGTSGRWTGNEQFF
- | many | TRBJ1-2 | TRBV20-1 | TGCAGTGCTAGAGAGTCGGGGTTTAACTATGGCTACACCTTC | CSARESGFNYGYTF
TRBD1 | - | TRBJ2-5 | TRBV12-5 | TGTGCTAGTGGTTTGGTAATAGGGACAGAAAAACAAGAGACCCAGTACTTC | CASGLVIGTEKQETQYF
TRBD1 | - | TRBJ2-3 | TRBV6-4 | TGTGCCAGCAGTGACTTTCCCCTGGGACAGGGGACACCAGATACGCAGTATTTT | CASSDFPLGQGTPDTQYF
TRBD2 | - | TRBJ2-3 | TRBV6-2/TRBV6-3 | TGTGCCAGCAGTTACGGGGGTAGCGGGAGCACAGATACGCAGTATTTT | CASSYGGSGSTDTQYF
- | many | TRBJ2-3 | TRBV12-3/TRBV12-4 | TGTGCCAGCCGGGGCGGCCGCACAGATACGCAGTATTTT | CASRGGRTDTQYF
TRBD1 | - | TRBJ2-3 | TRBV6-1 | TGTGCCAGCAGTTGGACAGGGGGCTTTTCAGATACGCAGTATTTT | CASSWTGGFSDTQYF
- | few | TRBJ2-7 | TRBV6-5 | TGTGCCAGCAGTTACTCGATTGTGTCAGGGCAGGCCTACGAGCAGTACTTC | CASSYSIVSGQAYEQYF
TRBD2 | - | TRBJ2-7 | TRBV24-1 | TGTGCCACCAGCGCGACTAGCGATAAATCCTACGAGCAGTACTTC | CATSATSDKSYEQYF
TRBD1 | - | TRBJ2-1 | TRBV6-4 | TGTGCCAGCAGTTACTCACTCCGGGACAGACAATACAATGAGCAGTTCTTC | CASSYSLRDRQYNEQFF
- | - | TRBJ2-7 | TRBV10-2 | TGCGCCAGCAGTGAGCCCGGTTCAGTGGGCCGCGAGCAGTACTTC | CASSEPGSVGREQYF
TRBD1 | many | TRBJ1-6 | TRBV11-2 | TGTGCCAGCAGCCTTAGGACAGGGAGAAATTCACCCCTCCACTTT | CASSLRTGRNSPLHF
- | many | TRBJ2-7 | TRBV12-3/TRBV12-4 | TGTGCCAGCAGTTTATCTACAGATCGCTACGAGCAGTACTTC | CASSLSTDRYEQYF
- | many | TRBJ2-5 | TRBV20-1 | TGCAGTGCTAGAGTTTGGCGGGAAGAGACCCAGTACTTC | CSARVWREETQYF
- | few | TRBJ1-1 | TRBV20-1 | TGCAGTGCTAGGCAAGTAGTAGGGCGGAACACTGAAGCTTCCTTT | CSARQVVGRNTEASF
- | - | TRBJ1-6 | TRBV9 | TGTGCCAGCAGCGTAGAAGGAAATTCACCCCTCCACTTT | CASSVEGNSPLHF
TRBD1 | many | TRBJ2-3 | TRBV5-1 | TGCGCCAGCAGCTCCGACAGGGGTAGCACAGATACGCAGTATTTT | CASSSDRGSTDTQYF
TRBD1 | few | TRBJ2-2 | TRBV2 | TGTGCCAGCAGTGAATTAAGGGGGCAGTACGGGGAGCTGTTTTTT | CASSELRGQYGELFF
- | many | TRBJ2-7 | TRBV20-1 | TGCAGTGCTCACTCCGGGACTCCACTCTCCGAGCAGTACTTC | CSAHSGTPLSEQYF
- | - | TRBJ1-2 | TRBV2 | TGTGCCAGCAGTGTGGATGGGGGACGAAACTATGGCTACACCTTC | CASSVDGGRNYGYTF
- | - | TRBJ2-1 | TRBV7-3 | TGTGCCATCAGCTTGGAGGGAGGAGGGCCCGTCTATGAGCAGTTCTTC | CAISLEGGGPVYEQFF
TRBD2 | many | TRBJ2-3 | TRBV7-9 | TGTGCCAGCAGCCAACTAGCGGGAGGTTCCCCAGATACGCAGTATTTT | CASSQLAGGSPDTQYF
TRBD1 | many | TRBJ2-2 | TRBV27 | TGTGCCAGCAGTGGAGACAGGGTTCGCACCGGGGAGCTGTTTTTT | CASSGDRVRTGELFF
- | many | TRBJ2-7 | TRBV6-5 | TGTGCCAGCAGTTACTCTGCTAGGCAGCAAAGGTACGAGCAGTACTTC | CASSYSARQQRYEQYF
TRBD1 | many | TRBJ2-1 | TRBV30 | TGTGCCTGGCTCTGGGTCCGGGACAGGGGCAATGAGCAGTTCTTC | CAWLWVRDRGNEQFF
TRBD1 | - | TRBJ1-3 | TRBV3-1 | TGTGCCAGCAGCCCGCGGGGAGGGGGCCCTGGAAACACCATATATTTT | CASSPRGGGPGNTIYF
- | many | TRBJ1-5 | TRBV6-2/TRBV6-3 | TGTGCCAGCAGGGGACCCTCTCAGCCCCAGCATTTT | CASRGPSQPQHF
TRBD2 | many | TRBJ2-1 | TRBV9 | TGTGCCAGCAGCGGACAACTAGCGGGAGGGGACAATGAGCAGTTCTTC | CASSGQLAGGDNEQFF
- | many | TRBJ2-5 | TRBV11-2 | TGTGCCAGCAGCTTAGGGACAACCCAAGAGACCCAGTACTTC | CASSLGTTQETQYF
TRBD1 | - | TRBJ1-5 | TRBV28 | TGTGCCAGCAGTCTCCCGACAGGGTATCGTAATCAGCCCCAGCATTTT | CASSLPTGYRNQPQHF
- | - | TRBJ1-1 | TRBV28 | TGTGCCAGCAGGTCACAGGGTGGAACTGAAGCTTTCTTT | CASRSQGGTEAFF
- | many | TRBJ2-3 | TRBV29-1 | TGCAGCTCCGGTGGTCCAGGAGTATCAGATACGCAGTATTTT | CSSGGPGVSDTQYF
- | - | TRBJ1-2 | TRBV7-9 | TGTGCCAGCAGCCAGGGGAGACATAACTATGGCTACACCTTC | CASSQGRHNYGYTF